The clone carrying this T cell receptor (beta chain) was counted between two and nine times. Its antigen is not identified. These data originate in a study of T cells in Graves' hyperthyroidism and ophthalmopathy. Amplification of TCR beta CDR3 regions used RNA as the template. The HTBI primer set was used in a first-round RT-PCR of the TCR CDR3. TCRdb fed the multiplex PCR reads into MiXCR, producing one record per CDR3 protein. Seen here are some 740,000 distinct CDR3 sequences, 11% to 15% observed once, and the top ten hold roughly 10%. The V end lost 3 bases, the J end lost 8 bases, and 13 bases lay between the germline ends. The CDR3 runs 13 residues. Germline CDR1 and CDR2: DFQATT and SNEGSKA (reference sequence). Fresh 10 ml peripheral blood yielded PBMCs. Study results and limitations: Stable hyperthyroidism was separated from ophthalmopathy by a model based on 13 V-J features.

Sequences were obtained from blood. The TCR originated in a woman aged 18-29 years with Graves' hyperthyroidism. The gene calls are TRBV20-1 and TRBJ1-4, with D uncertain. CDR3: CSAREEPLEKLFF. DNA of the CDR3: TGCAGTGCTAGGGAGGAGCCCCTGGAAAAACTGTTTTTT.